These 20 T cell receptor beta chains were all obtained from the same sample, sequenced in a study of blood T cells in healthy people across ages. Together with a sample-barcoded 5' primer, a J-beta primer mix was included in a second PCR lasting roughly 6 to 12 cycles. TCRdb called the 5' RACE reads again in MiXCR, with one record for every CDR3 protein. In the table there are about 1.7 million distinct CDR3 sequences, 28% of which are singletons. Sequencing input: blood. Receptors were obtained from a woman aged 25-40 years in good health.

V usage is TRBV6-6 and J usage is TRBJ1-5; 7 nucleotides agree with TRBD1. Looked up from germline, CDR1 is MNHNY and CDR2 is SVGAGI (reference sequence). V shed 6 bases, J shed 11 bases, and the junction held 13 bases outside the gene matches. The CDR3 loop spans 14 amino acids. The CDR3 loop is CASRPQGQEQSQHF. The CDR3 DNA is TGTGCCAGCAGGCCACAGGGGCAAGAGCAGTCCCAGCATTTT.

This clonotype occurred many times. This chain connects TRBV10-3 to TRBJ2-5, with D possibly being TRBD1 (5 bases). Germline V gene sequence: CDR1 ENHRY, CDR2 SYGVKD. V shed 8 bases and J shed 4 bases, with 17 bases lying between them. The CDR3 length is 14 residues. The CDR3 nucleotides read TGTGCCATCGCACCTAGAGGTCAGGGAGAGACCCAGTACTTC. It is translated as CAIAPRGQGETQYF.

This clonotype was found many times. The chain carries TRBV7-2 and TRBJ2-1, with 14 bases lining up with TRBD2. The CDR3 loop spans 16 amino acids. Germline V lookup: CDR1 SGHTA, CDR2 FQGNSA. Unmatched junction bases numbered 9, after V lost 5 bases and J lost 9 bases. This chain's CDR3 is CASSRPGLAGEGEQFF. The CDR3 bases are TGTGCCAGCAGCCGACCGGGACTAGCGGGAGAGGGTGAGCAGTTCTTC.

This clonotype was counted a few times. The genes are TRBV6-5 and TRBJ1-6; 7 bases are shared with TRBD1. The CDR3 extends over 14 amino acids. Germline CDR1 is MNHEY and CDR2 is SVGAGI. V dropped 2 bases and J dropped 6; count of bases not matched to a gene: 1. The CDR3 nucleotides read TGTGCCAGCAGTTACAACAGGGGTAATTCACCCCTCCACTTT. As protein: CASSYNRGNSPLHF.

The V gene is TRBV27, the J gene TRBJ2-7; D is unclear. CDR1 is MNHEY and CDR2 is SMNVEV in the germline V gene (reference sequence). The CDR3 sequence is 12 residues long. V gave up 5 bases and J gave up 3 bases, with 8 bases separating them. The CDR3 sequence: CASSNDGYEQYF. As DNA, the CDR3 is TGTGCCAGCAGTAACGACGGCTACGAGCAGTACTTC.

Only a few counts were recorded for this clonotype. The chain carries TRBV18 and TRBJ2-7, with D hard to call. V lost 3 bases and J 1 base, leaving 13 bases between the germline ends. Germline CDR1 and CDR2: KGHSH and LQKENI. This CDR3 is 15 amino acids long. The DNA of the CDR3 is TGTGCCAGCTCACCCTTCGGTGACCTTTCCTACGAGCAGTACTTC. Protein product: CASSPFGDLSYEQYF.

This chain connects TRBV3-1 to TRBJ2-7; tentative D call: TRBD2 (5 bases). Trimming shortened V by 1 base and J by 1 base, and 14 bases separated the two germline ends. Per germline, CDR1 LGHDT and CDR2 YNNKEL (reference sequence). This CDR3 comprises 16 residues. This chain's CDR3 is CASSQGRAPVSYEQYF. CDR3 nucleotide sequence: TGTGCCAGCAGCCAAGGGCGGGCGCCCGTGTCCTACGAGCAGTACTTC.

The chain employs TRBV3-1 and TRBJ2-1; D possibly corresponds to TRBD1 (7 bases). Germline assignment: CDR1 LGHDT and CDR2 YNNKEL (reference sequence). V was pared by 5 bases and J by 10 bases, with 18 bases between. The CDR3 length is 14 residues. The DNA of the CDR3 is TGTGCCAGCAGCGACGGGGGACAGAACTACGAGCAGTTCTTC. Its translation is CASSDGGQNYEQFF.

The gene calls are TRBV13 and TRBJ2-7, with D perhaps TRBD1 (6 bases). Trimming left V 7 bases short and J 0 bases short, with 13 bases between. The CDR3 consists of 14 residues. The germline gives CDR1 PRHDT, CDR2 FYEKMQ (reference sequence). The CDR3 coding sequence is TGTGCCAGCAACCCCAGACAGGACTCCTACGAGCAGTACTTC. This sequence encodes CASNPRQDSYEQYF.

This clonotype was picked up many times. The J gene is TRBJ2-7, the V gene TRBV20-1; 11 bases match TRBD2. Germline V lookup: CDR1 DFQATT, CDR2 SNEGSKA (reference sequence). With V trimmed by 5 bases and J by 7 bases, 10 bases remained unmatched. The CDR3 covers 14 residues. CDR3 loop: CSAGKTSGTREQYF. The CDR3, as DNA: TGCAGTGCTGGGAAGACTAGCGGGACGCGGGAGCAGTACTTC.

This clonotype has more than one count but fewer than ten. The J gene is TRBJ1-2, the V gene TRBV7-9; TRBD1 might be the D (5 bases). Trimming shortened V by 1 base and J by 7 bases, and 10 bases separated the two germline ends. Germline CDR1 and CDR2: SEHNR and FQNEAQ (reference sequence). The CDR3 contains 13 residues. The CDR3 coding sequence is TGTGCCAGCAGCTTAGGGGACTCCGGTGGCTACACCTTC. Encoded protein: CASSLGDSGGYTF. The whole variable domain, remainder taken from reference TRBV7-9 and TRBJ1-2, is DTGVSQNPRHKITKRGQNVTFRCDPISEHNRLYWYRQTLGQGPEFLTYFQNEAQLEKSRLLSDRFSAERPKGSFSTLEIQRTEQGDSAMYLCASSLGDSGGYTFGSGTRLTVV.

As to this clonotype: At one end, the junction sequence differs from germline, possibly due to a read error. The chain couples TRBV6-6 to TRBJ1-5; D unclear. This CDR3 comprises 15 residues. CDR1 and CDR2 (germline): MNHNY, SVGAGI (reference sequence). As DNA, the CDR3 is TGTGCCAGCAGTGACGGCCGGTTAGTCAATCAGCCCCGGCATTTT. Encoded protein: CASSDGRLVNQPRHF.

This clonotype was observed a handful of times. The chain recombines TRBV24-1 with TRBJ2-1; the D is unclear. The germline CDR1 and CDR2 sequences are KGHDR and SFDVKD. V was trimmed by 3 bases and J by 7 bases, leaving 12 bases between them. CDR3 length equals 14 residues. The CDR3 DNA is TGTGCCACCAGTGATCTCCCCCCTCGGAATGAGCAGTTCTTC. It codes for CATSDLPPRNEQFF.

The rearrangement joins TRBV15 to TRBJ2-5; 7 nucleotides agree with TRBD1. The trim removed 9 bases at V and 0 bases at J, leaving 4 bases unmatched. CDR1 and CDR2 (germline): LNHNV, YYDKDF (reference sequence). CDR3 length equals 13 residues. The DNA for the CDR3 is TGTGCCACAAGGGGGCCTCACCAAGAGACCCAGTACTTC. It is translated as CATRGPHQETQYF. Combining the CDR3 with reference TRBV15 and TRBJ2-5 gives the whole variable domain DAMVIQNPRYQVTQFGKPVTLSCSQTLNHNVMYWYQQKSSQAPKLLFHYYDKDFNNEADTPDNFQSRRPNTSFCFLDIRSPGLGDTAMYLCATRGPHQETQYFGPGTRLLVL.

The rearrangement joins TRBV12-3 or TRBV12-4 to TRBJ2-1, with D unresolved. Between the trimmed V and J ends, which lost 0 bases and 7 bases, there was a span of 10 bases. The CDR3 has 14 residues. This CDR3 is CASSLASRINEQFF. In DNA form, the CDR3 reads TGTGCCAGCAGTTTAGCAAGCAGAATTAATGAGCAGTTCTTC.

On this clonotype: An end of the junction does not agree with germline; a read error may underlie this. This chain joins TRBV11-2 and TRBJ2-1; D possibly corresponds to TRBD1 (6 bases). Germline CDR1 SGHAT, CDR2 FQNNGV. The CDR3 spans 15 residues. The CDR3 region has the DNA TGTGCCGGCAGCTTTACAGGGCCTTCCTACAATGAGCAGTTCTTC. It yields the protein CAGSFTGPSYNEQFF.

This clonotype occurred a few times. This chain links TRBV5-1 with TRBJ2-3; a weak D match, TRBD2 (7 bases). CDR3 length: 15 residues. Trimming stripped 0 bases from V and 4 bases from J, with 12 bases between. The V gene's germline CDR1 is SGHRS and CDR2 YFSETQ. CDR3 sequence: CASSLVWGGSDTQYF. CDR3 bases: TGCGCCAGCAGCTTGGTGTGGGGGGGCTCAGATACGCAGTATTTT.

This chain connects TRBV3-1 to TRBJ2-1, with 14 positions matching TRBD2. The J segment lost 5 bases and the V segment lost 4 bases, leaving 7 bases of the junction unmatched. This CDR3 comprises 17 residues. CDR1 and CDR2 (germline): LGHDT, YNNKEL (reference sequence). The CDR3 DNA is TGTGCCAGCAGCCCCGGACTAGCGGGGGGCCGGAACAATGAGCAGTTCTTC. Amino acid sequence: CASSPGLAGGRNNEQFF.

The chain couples TRBV5-5 to TRBJ1-5, with D perhaps matching TRBD1 (5 bases). This CDR3 is 16 amino acids long. Germline CDR1 reads SGHKS; CDR2 reads YYEKEE (reference sequence). The V and J ends lost 3 bases and 6 bases respectively, with 19 bases between them. The CDR3 sequence: CASSSTGEGTRQPQHF. CDR3 DNA sequence: TGTGCCAGCAGCTCGACGGGGGAGGGTACACGTCAGCCCCAGCATTTT.

There are a few counts of this clonotype. The V gene is TRBV25-1, the J gene TRBJ2-1, with TRBD2 identical over 11 bases. The germline V gene has CDR1 MGHDK and CDR2 SYGVNS. The CDR3 runs 15 residues. Germline trimming cut 3 bases from V and 9 bases from J; bases unmatched to any gene: 7. The CDR3 is CASSDTSGRGAEQFF. DNA for the CDR3: TGTGCCAGCAGTGATACTAGCGGGAGAGGTGCTGAGCAGTTCTTC.